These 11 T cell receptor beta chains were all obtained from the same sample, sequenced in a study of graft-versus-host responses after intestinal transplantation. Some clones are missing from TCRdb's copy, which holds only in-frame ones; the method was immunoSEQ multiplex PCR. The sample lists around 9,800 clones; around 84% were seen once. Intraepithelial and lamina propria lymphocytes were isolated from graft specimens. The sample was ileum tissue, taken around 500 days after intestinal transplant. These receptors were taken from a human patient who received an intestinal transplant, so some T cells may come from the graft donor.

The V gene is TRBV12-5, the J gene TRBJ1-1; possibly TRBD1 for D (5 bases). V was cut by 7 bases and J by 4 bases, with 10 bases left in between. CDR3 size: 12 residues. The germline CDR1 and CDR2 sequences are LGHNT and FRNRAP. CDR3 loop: CASAQGSTEAFF. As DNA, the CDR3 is TGTGCTAGTGCCCAGGGTTCCACTGAAGCTTTCTTT. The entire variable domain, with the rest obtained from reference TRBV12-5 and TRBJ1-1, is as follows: DARVTQTPRHKVTEMGQEVTMRCQPILGHNTVFWYRQTMMQGLELLAYFRNRAPLDDSGMPKDRFSAEMPDATLATLKIQPSEPRDSAVYFCASAQGSTEAFFGQGTRLTVV.

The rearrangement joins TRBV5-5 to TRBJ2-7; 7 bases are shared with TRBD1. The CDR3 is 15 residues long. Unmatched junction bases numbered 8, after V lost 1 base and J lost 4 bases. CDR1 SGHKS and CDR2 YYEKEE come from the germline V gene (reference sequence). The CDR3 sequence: CASSLLTGQSYEQYF. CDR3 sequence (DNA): TGTGCCAGCAGCTTGTTGACAGGGCAATCTTACGAGCAGTACTTC.

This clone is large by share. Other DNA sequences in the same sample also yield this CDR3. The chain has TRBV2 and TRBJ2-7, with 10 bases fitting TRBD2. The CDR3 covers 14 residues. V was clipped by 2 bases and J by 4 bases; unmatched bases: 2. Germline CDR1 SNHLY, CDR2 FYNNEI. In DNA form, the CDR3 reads TGTGCCAGCAGTGAACCACTAGCGGGATACGAGCAGTACTTC. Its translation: CASSEPLAGYEQYF.

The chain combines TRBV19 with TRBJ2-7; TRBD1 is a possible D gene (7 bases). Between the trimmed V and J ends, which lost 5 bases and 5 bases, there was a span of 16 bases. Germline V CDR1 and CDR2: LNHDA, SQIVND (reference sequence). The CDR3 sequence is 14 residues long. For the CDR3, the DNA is TGTGCCAGTAGTTCAAGACAGGGAGGCGACGAGCAGTACTTC. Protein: CASSSRQGGDEQYF.

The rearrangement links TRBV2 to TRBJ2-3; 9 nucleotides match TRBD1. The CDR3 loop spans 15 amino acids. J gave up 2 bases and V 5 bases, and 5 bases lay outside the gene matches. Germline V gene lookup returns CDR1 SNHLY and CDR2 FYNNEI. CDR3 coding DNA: TGTGCCAGCAGTCTCCGGGACAGGGTCACAGATACGCAGTATTTT. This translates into CASSLRDRVTDTQYF.

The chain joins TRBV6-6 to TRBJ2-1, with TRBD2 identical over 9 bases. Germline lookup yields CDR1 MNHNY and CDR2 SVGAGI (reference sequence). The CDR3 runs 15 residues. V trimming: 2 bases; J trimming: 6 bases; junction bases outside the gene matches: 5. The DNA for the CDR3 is TGTGCCAGCAGTTACGAGGGTAGCGGGAGCAATGAGCAGTTCTTC. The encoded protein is CASSYEGSGSNEQFF.

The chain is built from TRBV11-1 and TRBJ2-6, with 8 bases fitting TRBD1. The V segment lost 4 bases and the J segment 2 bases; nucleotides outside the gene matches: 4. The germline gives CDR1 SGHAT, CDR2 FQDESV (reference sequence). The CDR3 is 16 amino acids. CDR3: CASSWTGYPGANVLTF. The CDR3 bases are TGTGCCAGCAGCTGGACAGGGTACCCTGGGGCCAACGTCCTGACTTTC.

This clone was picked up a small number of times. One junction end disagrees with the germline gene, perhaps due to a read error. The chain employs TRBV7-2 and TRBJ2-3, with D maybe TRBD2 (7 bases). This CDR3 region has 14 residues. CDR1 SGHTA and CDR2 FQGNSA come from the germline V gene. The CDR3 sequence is CAGSLGGGTDTQYF. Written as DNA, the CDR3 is TGTGCCGGCAGCTTAGGGGGGGGCACAGATACGCAGTATTTT.

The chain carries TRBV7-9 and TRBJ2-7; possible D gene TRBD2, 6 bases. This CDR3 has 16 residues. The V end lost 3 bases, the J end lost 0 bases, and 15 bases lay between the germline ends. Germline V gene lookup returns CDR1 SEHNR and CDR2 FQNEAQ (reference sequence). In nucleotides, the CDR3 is TGTGCCAGCAGCTTTGGCCGGGACTCGAGCTCCTACGAGCAGTACTTC. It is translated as CASSFGRDSSSYEQYF.

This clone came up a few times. The CDR3 DNA follows: TGCGCCAGCAGCGGGACAGGGGACTATGGCTACACCTTC. Amino acid sequence: CASSGTGDYGYTF. The J gene is TRBJ1-2, the V gene TRBV5-1, with 10 bases that match TRBD1. This CDR3 is 13 amino acids long. Germline CDR1 reads SGHRS; CDR2 reads YFSETQ. J was trimmed by 3 bases and V by 4 bases; bases with no gene match: 0. Full variable domain (rest looked up from reference TRBV5-1 and TRBJ1-2): KAGVTQTPRYLIKTRGQQVTLSCSPISGHRSVSWYQQTPGQGLQFLFEYFSETQRNKGNFPGRFSGRQFSNSRSEMNVSTLELGDSALYLCASSGTGDYGYTFGSGTRLTVV.

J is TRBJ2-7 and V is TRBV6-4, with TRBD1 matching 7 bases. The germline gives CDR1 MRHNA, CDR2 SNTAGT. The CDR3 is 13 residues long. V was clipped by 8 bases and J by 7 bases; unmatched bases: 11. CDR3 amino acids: CASVTPGGKEQYF. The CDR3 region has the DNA TGTGCCAGCGTAACCCCAGGGGGAAAAGAGCAGTACTTC.